Reported below is one TCR beta chain. The authors' processing: Amplification of reference gene primers provided the estimated nucleated cell counts. The table came from immunoSEQ multiplex PCR; TCRdb's copy has only in-frame clones and leaves some out. That table is the source of V, J and clone size, and D and trimming were worked out from the DNA. Here the sample spans roughly 120,000 clones, about 83% being singletons. Germline CDR1 reads KGHSH; CDR2 reads LQKENI. After removal of 0 bases from V and 5 bases from J, the junction contained 11 bases not matched to a gene. The CDR3 covers 17 residues. This sample was taken from a study of blood T cell repertoires in COVID-19. Study summary: Spain, Italy and the United States supplied samples that represented acute and convalescent COVID-19.

The origin of this receptor is a man between 65 and 80 years old with acute or convalescent COVID-19. The specimen was peripheral blood. V usage is TRBV18 and J usage is TRBJ1-2, with 8 nucleotides matching TRBD1. The DNA for the CDR3 is TGTGCCAGCTCACCACCGGGGACAGGAACCCTATTTTATGGCTACACCTTC. Protein product: CASSPPGTGTLFYGYTF.